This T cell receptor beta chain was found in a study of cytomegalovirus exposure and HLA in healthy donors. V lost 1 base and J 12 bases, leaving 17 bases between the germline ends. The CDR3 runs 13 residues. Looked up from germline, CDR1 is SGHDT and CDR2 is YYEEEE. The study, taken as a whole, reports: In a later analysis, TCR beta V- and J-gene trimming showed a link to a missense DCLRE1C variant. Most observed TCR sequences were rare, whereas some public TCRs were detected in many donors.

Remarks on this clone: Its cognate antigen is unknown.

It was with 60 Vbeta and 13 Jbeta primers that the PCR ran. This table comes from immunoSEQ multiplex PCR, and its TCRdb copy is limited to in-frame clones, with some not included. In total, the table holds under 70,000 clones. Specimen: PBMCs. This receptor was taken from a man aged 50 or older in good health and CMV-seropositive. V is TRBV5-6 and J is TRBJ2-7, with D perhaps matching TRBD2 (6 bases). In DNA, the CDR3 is TGTGCCAGCAGCTTGAAGTCCGGGAGTCGGGCGTACTTC. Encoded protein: CASSLKSGSRAYF.